This entry lists 16 T cell receptor beta chains sequenced from one sample in a study of blood T cells in healthy people across ages. A J-beta primer mix and a sample-barcoded 5' primer were used in a second PCR of about 7 to 12 cycles. Using its own MiXCR run on the 5' RACE reads, TCRdb lists one record per CDR3 protein. In the table there are over a million distinct CDR3 sequences, 40% to 50% of which are singletons. The sample comprised blood. Receptor source: an older woman in good health.

The V gene is TRBV9, the J gene TRBJ2-3; the match to TRBD1 covers 11 bases. CDR1 and CDR2 (germline): SGDLS, YYNGEE. Trimming took 3 bases from V and 2 from J; bases not matched to a gene: 5. The CDR3 is 16 amino acids. In nucleotides, the CDR3 is TGTGCCAGCAGCGCAAGGACAGGGGGCTCCACAGATACGCAGTATTTT. Its protein product is CASSARTGGSTDTQYF.

Remarks on this clonotype: At one boundary the junction diverges from the germline segment, which might be a read error. The gene calls are TRBV18 and TRBJ2-1, with 8 positions matching TRBD2. Germline CDR1 KGHSH, CDR2 LQKENI. This CDR3 comprises 16 residues. As DNA, the CDR3 is TGTGCCTGCTCACCCCCGACTAGCGTCTCCTACAATGAGCAGTTCTTC. Its protein product is CACSPPTSVSYNEQFF.

The chain has TRBV3-1 and TRBJ2-1; D call uncertain. This CDR3 has 17 amino acids. The V end lost 1 base, the J end lost 5 bases, and 18 bases lay between the germline ends. The germline CDR1 and CDR2 sequences are LGHDT and YNNKEL (reference sequence). CDR3 loop: CASSQAPPALGHNEQFF. The DNA for the CDR3 is TGTGCCAGCAGCCAAGCCCCTCCGGCCTTGGGCCACAATGAGCAGTTCTTC.

The chain joins TRBV20-1 to TRBJ1-1; perhaps TRBD1 as D (6 bases). This CDR3 comprises 13 residues. In germline, CDR1 is DFQATT, CDR2 SNEGSKA (reference sequence). Trimming took 0 bases from V and 4 from J, leaving 9 bases between them. The CDR3 spells CSAREGGGTEAFF. The CDR3, as DNA: TGCAGTGCTAGAGAGGGAGGGGGCACTGAAGCTTTCTTT.

The chain joins TRBV7-3 to TRBJ1-5; D is unresolved. Between the trimmed V and J ends, which lost 2 bases and 3 bases, there was a span of 17 bases. The CDR3 length is 17 residues. CDR1 and CDR2 from the germline V gene are SGHTA and FQGTGA. The CDR3 spells CASSLGDPWGLNQPQHF. CDR3 DNA sequence: TGTGCCAGCAGCTTAGGGGATCCCTGGGGTCTCAATCAGCCCCAGCATTTT.

In nucleotides, the CDR3 is TGTGCCAGCAGTTTATCAAGCGGGGGGGCCTACAATGAGCAGTTCTTC. It specifies CASSLSSGGAYNEQFF. The chain is built from TRBV27 and TRBJ2-1, with TRBD2 matching 10 bases. V lost 0 bases to trimming and J lost 2 bases; unmatched junction nucleotides: 1. This CDR3 contains 16 residues. Per the germline V gene, CDR1 is MNHEY and CDR2 is SMNVEV (reference sequence).

This clonotype was detected a few times. This sequence joins TRBV7-2 and TRBJ2-1; D not resolved. Germline CDR1 and CDR2: SGHTA and FQGNSA. CDR3 size: 16 residues. Deletions cut 0 bases from V and 0 bases from J, with 9 bases between. The chain's CDR3 is CASSLAGPSSYNEQFF. CDR3 sequence (DNA): TGTGCCAGCAGCTTAGCGGGCCCAAGCTCCTACAATGAGCAGTTCTTC.

This clonotype was detected once. V and J are TRBV6-1 and TRBJ2-7, with TRBD1 identical over 8 bases. The CDR3 is made up of 15 amino acids. Germline-derived CDR1 and CDR2 are MNHNS and SASEGT. V lost 5 bases, J lost 7 bases, and 13 bases stayed unmatched. DNA for the CDR3: TGTGCCAGCAGTCGTCAGGGGGCGGTAGGGAATGAGCAGTACTTC. Translating it yields CASSRQGAVGNEQYF.

The rearrangement joins TRBV30 to TRBJ2-5; TRBD1 matches at 10 bases. The junction had 7 bases not matched to a gene; V was cut back by 1 base and J by 2 bases. The length of the CDR3 is 16 residues. Germline CDR1 reads GTSNPN; CDR2 reads SVGIG (reference sequence). The CDR3 sequence: CAWSGTGTGVQETQYF. The CDR3 nucleotides read TGTGCCTGGAGTGGGACCGGGACAGGGGTTCAAGAGACCCAGTACTTC.

The chain combines TRBV6-6 with TRBJ2-7; 11 bases map to TRBD2. CDR3 length: 15 amino acids. The V gene's germline CDR1 is MNHNY and CDR2 SVGAGI (reference sequence). V shed 5 bases and J 7 bases; nucleotides not matched to a gene: 10. The CDR3 DNA sequence: TGTGCCAGCAGTACCGTAGCGGGAGGGCCGGGTGAGCAGTACTTC. This codes for CASSTVAGGPGEQYF.

The table lists this clonotype with a few counts. CDR3 region: CSAKGDDGYTF. CDR3 bases: TGCAGTGCTAAAGGGGACGATGGCTACACCTTC. This chain connects TRBV20-1 to TRBJ1-2; D may be TRBD1 (5 bases). The CDR3 extends over 11 amino acids. Germline values: CDR1 DFQATT, CDR2 SNEGSKA (reference sequence). V gave up 4 bases and J gave up 6 bases, with 9 bases separating them.

In this sample, this clonotype turned up a few times. The chain combines TRBV9 with TRBJ2-7; D is unresolved. CDR3 length: 16 amino acids. Germline V gene data show CDR1 as SGDLS and CDR2 as YYNGEE. Trimming took 4 bases from V and 4 from J, leaving 21 bases between them. CDR3 nucleotide sequence: TGTGCCAGCAGCTCCAATCCCACTCAGGTGTCGTACGAGCAGTACTTC. Translating gives CASSSNPTQVSYEQYF.

This CDR3 reads CATSPGGYGSDTQYF. In nucleotides, the CDR3 is TGTGCCACCAGTCCCGGGGGTTACGGGTCAGATACGCAGTATTTT. The chain uses TRBV24-1 and TRBJ2-3; TRBD2 is a possible D gene (6 bases). In germline, CDR1 is KGHDR, CDR2 SFDVKD. The CDR3 contains 15 residues. Trimming stripped 6 bases from V and 4 bases from J, with 16 bases between.

This rearrangement joins TRBV28 to TRBJ1-1; D possibly corresponds to TRBD1 (6 bases). The CDR3 runs 16 residues. From germline, CDR1 is MDHEN and CDR2 SYDVKM. Trimming stripped 2 bases from V and 6 bases from J, with 19 bases between. The CDR3 region is CASSLQQEGVGAEAFF. As DNA, the CDR3 is TGTGCCAGCAGTTTACAACAGGAGGGGGTTGGAGCTGAAGCTTTCTTT.

The table lists this clonotype with a few counts. The chain links TRBV5-6 to TRBJ1-2, with D tentatively TRBD1 (6 bases). Germline V CDR1 and CDR2: SGHDT, YYEEEE. Trimming stripped 4 bases from V and 3 bases from J, with 16 bases between. The CDR3 extends over 15 amino acids. CDR3 region: CASSRQRGGYYGYTF. CDR3 nucleotides: TGTGCCAGCAGCCGCCAGAGGGGGGGATACTATGGCTACACCTTC.

With regard to this clonotype: This sequence may be a read error, since a much larger clone differs from it by one base. This chain connects TRBV20-1 to TRBJ2-5; D tentatively fits TRBD1 or TRBD2 (5 bases each). CDR3 size: 14 residues. V lost 4 bases to trimming and J lost 7 bases, with 19 bases between them. CDR1 DFQATT and CDR2 SNEGSKA come from the germline V gene (reference sequence). The CDR3 protein is CSATPGTPKGTQYF. The DNA for the CDR3 is TGCAGTGCTACTCCCGGGACGCCGAAAGGGACCCAGTACTTC.